These 8 T cell receptor beta chains originate from one sample sequenced in a study of T cell clonality in common variable immunodeficiency. Measured with immunoSEQ multiplex PCR; TCRdb has only the in-frame clones, and not every one. The sample shows about 35,000 clones, none of them appearing just once. Sequencing was carried out using peripheral blood mononuclear cells. The receptors were sampled from a person aged 18 to 70 in good health.

This clone came up many times. The CDR3 extends 3 residues past the end of the read, so its final part is completed from the germline J gene. The chain couples TRBV28 to TRBJ2-7, with 9 bases that match TRBD1. This CDR3 spans 14 amino acids. CDR1 and CDR2 (germline): MDHEN, SYDVKM. The trim removed 2 bases at V and 4 bases at J, leaving 3 bases unmatched. The CDR3 bases that were read are TGTGCCAGCAGTTTAGGGACAGGGTGGTACGAG. This gives the protein CASSLGTGWYE. The entire CDR3 sequence reads CASSLGTGWYEQYF.

In this sample, this clone turned up many times. The sequence runs out 3 residues before the end of the CDR3; the remainder is reconstructed from the germline J gene. This rearrangement joins TRBV12-3 or TRBV12-4 to TRBJ2-7, with 11 bases that match TRBD1. V lost 5 bases to trimming and J lost 6 bases; unmatched junction nucleotides: 9. The CDR3 has 15 amino acids. CDR3 DNA (partial): TGTGCCAGCAGTCTCCACGGGGGGACAGGGGGCGAG. Its protein product is CASSLHGGTGGE. The CDR3 in its entirety is CASSLHGGTGGEQYF.

In this sample, this clone turned up many times. The read terminates 3 residues ahead of where the CDR3 ends, so the germline J gene completes it. The gene calls are TRBV28 and TRBJ2-7, with 12 positions matching TRBD2. With 0 bases clipped from V and 6 bases from J, the junction kept 9 bases outside the gene matches. The CDR3 has 17 amino acids. Germline V lookup: CDR1 MDHEN, CDR2 SYDVKM. The sequenced part of the CDR3 DNA is TGTGCCAGCAGTTTATGGAGTCTAGCGGGAGGGCCAGGCGAG. It specifies CASSLWSLAGGPGE. The complete CDR3 reads CASSLWSLAGGPGEQYF.

This clone has more than one count but fewer than ten. The CDR3 extends 3 residues past the end of the read, so its final part is completed from the germline J gene. In the same sample, other DNA sequences code for this CDR3. This chain uses TRBV5-1 with TRBJ1-1; D is ambiguous. In germline, CDR1 is SGHRS, CDR2 YFSETQ. This CDR3 contains 20 residues. The part of the CDR3 DNA that was read is TGCGCCAGCAGCTTGGCCGATGCTAGCGGGAGCCCCCTAACCAAAAACATA. It translates to CASSLADASGSPLTKNI. The full CDR3 protein reads CASSLADASGSPLTKNIAFF.

This clone was detected only a few times. Compared with germline, one end of the junction differs, possibly owing to a read error. The CDR3 end is not reached by the read, which stops 3 residues before it; the germline J gene fills it in. The V gene is TRBV20-1, the J gene TRBJ2-3, with D unclear. The V gene's germline CDR1 is DFQATT and CDR2 SNEGSKA (reference sequence). This CDR3 spans 14 amino acids. Partial CDR3 DNA: TGCAGTGCTAGAGGGGCAATAACAGCAGATGCG. The encoded protein is CSARGAITADA. The complete CDR3 reads CSARGAITADAQYF.

This clone was observed many times. The CDR3 is CASSLGASDEQFF. CDR3 bases read: TGTGCCAGCAGCTTAGGAGCATCCGATGAG. The chain carries TRBV7-9 and TRBJ2-1; no reliable D call. Read sequence stops 3 residues before the CDR3 end, and the germline J gene provides the missing end. The CDR3 loop spans 13 amino acids. Germline V lookup: CDR1 SEHNR, CDR2 FQNEAQ (reference sequence). Trimming pared 1 base from V and 8 bases from J, leaving 9 bases between. The complete variable domain, with remaining parts taken from reference TRBV7-9 and TRBJ2-1, reads DTGVSQNPRHKITKRGQNVTFRCDPISEHNRLYWYRQTLGQGPEFLTYFQNEAQLEKSRLLSDRFSAERPKGSFSTLEIQRTEQGDSAMYLCASSLGASDEQFFGPGTRLTVL.

This clone turned up a few times. CDR3 amino acids: CASSSGGTASSYEQYF. CDR3 DNA (partial): TGTGCCAGCAGCTCGGGTGGGACAGCGAGCTCCTACGAG. The chain carries TRBV5-4 and TRBJ2-7, with 7 bases aligning to TRBD1. The read falls 3 residues short of the CDR3 end, and the missing part is taken from the germline J gene. Germline lookup yields CDR1 SGHNT and CDR2 YYREEE (reference sequence). V shed 3 bases and J 0 bases; nucleotides not matched to a gene: 9. The CDR3 runs 16 residues.

This clone was seen repeatedly, ten times or more. The read ends 3 residues shy of where the CDR3 ends; the end is completed using the germline J gene. The chain employs TRBV28 and TRBJ2-7, with D maybe TRBD1 (6 bases). Per the germline V gene, CDR1 is MDHEN and CDR2 is SYDVKM. V gave up 4 bases and J gave up 6 bases, with 16 bases separating them. The CDR3 runs to 14 residues. CDR3 sequence: CASSSQGIRVEQYF. The sequenced part of the CDR3 DNA is TGTGCCAGCAGTTCTCAGGGGATTAGGGTCGAG.